This T cell receptor (beta chain) came from a study of blood T cell repertoires in COVID-19. TCRdb's copy holds only in-frame clones and misses some; the assay was immunoSEQ multiplex PCR. This table has about 190,000 clones, more than 60% appearing once. Only a few counts were recorded for this clone. This CDR3 spans 17 amino acids. The junction had 14 bases not matched to a gene; V was cut back by 4 bases and J by 3 bases. Germline CDR1 MGHDK, CDR2 SYGVNS. The sample taken for sequencing was peripheral blood. The receptor comes from a man in his fifties or sixties who had recovered from COVID-19. The chain employs TRBV25-1 and TRBJ1-2; 7 nucleotides match TRBD1. The CDR3 loop reads CASSGALGQGGDYGYTF. CDR3 bases: TGTGCCAGCAGTGGGGCCCTTGGGCAGGGGGGCGACTATGGCTACACCTTC.